The rows below give T cell receptor beta chains drawn from one sample of a study of a mutant IDH1 vaccine in newly diagnosed glioma. Data came from immunoSEQ multiplex PCR; TCRdb stores just in-frame clones and leaves some out. The sample yields approximately 30,000 clones, about four fifths seen once. These TCRs' antigens remain unknown. Material: PBMCs, obtained from a glioma patient whose treatment included an IDH1 peptide vaccine. The receptors originated from a woman in her twenties or thirties with glioma. The CDR3 runs from the conserved cysteine through the conserved F or W. The order of the fields is D gene, V gene, clone size, J gene, CDR3 protein, CDR3 DNA. D genes are given only for firm matches. Not every row has a clone size; where given, it reads once, few, many or a size class.

>TRBD1|TRBV6-5|.|TRBJ1-1
CASKGQGNTEAFF
TGTGCCAGCAAGGGACAGGGGAACACTGAAGCTTTCTTT
>.|TRBV11-2|.|TRBJ1-6
CASSPLLAGSPLHF
TGTGCCAGCAGCCCCCTCCTGGCGGGATCACCCCTCCACTTT
>.|TRBV4-3|.|TRBJ1-2
CASSQGASQVIYGYTF
TGCGCCAGCAGCCAAGGGGCCTCACAAGTAATCTATGGCTACACCTTC
>TRBD1|TRBV5-4|.|TRBJ1-2
CASGTGQGARAYTF
TGTGCCAGCGGGACGGGACAGGGGGCGAGGGCCTACACCTTC
>.|TRBV5-4|once|TRBJ2-5
CASSVAAGEETQYF
TGTGCCAGCAGCGTCGCCGCAGGGGAGGAGACCCAGTACTTC
>.|TRBV18|.|TRBJ2-1
CASSPPSYNEQFF
TGTGCCAGCTCACCACCCTCCTACAATGAGCAGTTCTTC
>.|TRBV30|once|TRBJ1-2
CAWSDREGYTF
TGTGCCTGGAGTGACAGGGAGGGCTACACCTTC
>TRBD1|TRBV25-1|.|TRBJ2-4
CASSSRGTGGDIQYF
TGTGCCAGCAGTTCCCGAGGGACAGGGGGGGACATTCAGTACTTC
>TRBD1|TRBV6-5|.|TRBJ1-2
CASTQTGGNYGYTF
TGTGCCAGCACCCAGACAGGGGGAAACTATGGCTACACCTTC
>.|TRBV13|once|TRBJ2-7
CASSSRDQSYEQYF
TGTGCCAGCAGCTCCCGGGACCAGTCCTACGAGCAGTACTTC
>.|TRBV9|.|TRBJ2-7
CASSVGGEQYF
TGTGCCAGCAGCGTTGGTGGCGAGCAGTACTTC
>.|TRBV20-1|.|TRBJ2-1
CSASYNEQFF
TGCAGTGCCTCATACAATGAGCAGTTCTTC
>TRBD1|TRBV6-5|.|TRBJ1-2
CASRGQGAGGYTF
TGTGCCAGCAGGGGACAGGGGGCCGGTGGCTACACCTTC
>.|TRBV7-6|.|TRBJ1-3
CASSLGVSGSGNTIYF
TGTGCCAGCAGCCTAGGGGTATCTGGCTCTGGAAACACCATATATTTT
>TRBD1|TRBV7-2|.|TRBJ1-1
CASSLGRGGTEAFF
TGTGCCAGCAGCTTAGGCAGGGGGGGGACTGAAGCTTTCTTT
>TRBD1|TRBV19|.|TRBJ1-5
CASTIGQGSSQPQHF
TGTGCCAGTACCATTGGACAGGGGAGCAGTCAGCCCCAGCATTTT
>TRBD2|TRBV5-1|.|TRBJ2-1
CASSLPTSGSSYNEQFF
TGCGCCAGCAGCCTCCCTACTAGCGGGAGCTCCTACAATGAGCAGTTCTTC
>.|TRBV29-1|once|TRBJ1-1
CSVEVPGRDTEAFF
TGCAGCGTTGAAGTCCCCGGGAGGGACACTGAAGCTTTCTTT
>.|TRBV5-8|.|TRBJ2-4
CASSPPVVAKNIQYF
TGTGCCAGCAGCCCACCAGTGGTAGCCAAAAACATTCAGTACTTC
>TRBD1|TRBV5-1|.|TRBJ2-1
CASSLVRDSQFF
TGCGCCAGCAGCTTGGTCCGGGACAGCCAGTTCTTC
>.|TRBV5-1|.|TRBJ1-1
CASSLIGARDTEAFF
TGCGCCAGCAGCTTGATAGGGGCAAGGGACACTGAAGCTTTCTTT
>.|TRBV19|.|TRBJ2-7
CASRNGGSYEQYF
TGTGCCAGTAGGAACGGGGGCTCCTACGAGCAGTACTTC
>.|TRBV20-1|.|TRBJ1-4
CSAPIREKLFF
TGCAGTGCTCCAATCAGGGAAAAACTGTTTTTT
>.|TRBV6-5|.|TRBJ2-7
CASSPRGEVLYEQYF
TGTGCCAGCAGCCCGAGGGGTGAGGTTCTCTACGAGCAGTACTTC
>.|TRBV4-3|.|TRBJ2-7
CASSQDLSEVAEKNEQYF
TGCGCCAGCAGCCAAGACCTGTCTGAGGTAGCTGAAAAGAACGAGCAGTACTTC
>.|TRBV4-1|once|TRBJ2-3
CASSNQGPAVDTQYF
TGCGCCAGCAGCAACCAAGGCCCAGCGGTGGATACGCAGTATTTT
>.|TRBV7-6|once|TRBJ2-7
CASSLRAGLPYEQYF
TGTGCCAGCAGCTTAAGGGCAGGTCTCCCCTACGAGCAGTACTTC
>TRBD2|TRBV10-2|.|TRBJ2-3
CASAKTSGGAGDTQYF
TGCGCCAGCGCTAAGACTAGCGGGGGGGCCGGGGATACGCAGTATTTT
>.|TRBV18|once|TRBJ2-5
CASSPPSQETQYF
TGTGCCAGCTCACCACCTAGCCAAGAGACCCAGTACTTC
>TRBD1|TRBV7-2|once|TRBJ2-7
CASSFDRGQYEQYF
TGTGCCAGCAGCTTTGACAGGGGGCAGTACGAGCAGTACTTC
>.|TRBV4-2|few|TRBJ2-2
CASSQDRGRGGGSTGELFF
TGTGCCAGCAGCCAAGATAGGGGTCGTGGAGGTGGGAGTACCGGGGAGCTGTTTTTT
>.|TRBV6-6|.|TRBJ1-2
CASSTLMDYGYTF
TGTGCCAGCAGTACCTTGATGGACTATGGCTACACCTTC
>.|TRBV7-2|.|TRBJ1-1
CASSLYVAFTEAFF
TGTGCCAGCAGCTTATATGTGGCTTTCACTGAAGCTTTCTTT
>.|TRBV4-2|.|TRBJ1-4
CASSQAGWVDEKLFF
TGTGCCAGCAGCCAAGCGGGGTGGGTGGACGAAAAACTGTTTTTT
>.|TRBV7-9|.|TRBJ2-1
CASSLMDGGEQFF
TGTGCCAGCAGCTTAATGGACGGGGGTGAGCAGTTCTTC
>.|TRBV2|.|TRBJ1-2
CASTWADANYGYTF
TGTGCCAGCACTTGGGCGGACGCTAACTATGGCTACACCTTC
>TRBD1|TRBV29-1|once|TRBJ2-7
CSARGQGYEQYF
TGCAGCGCCCGGGGACAGGGTTACGAGCAGTACTTC
>.|TRBV7-9|once|TRBJ2-3
CASEHGDTQYF
TGTGCCAGTGAACATGGGGATACGCAGTATTTT
>.|TRBV6-6|medium-sized|TRBJ1-5
CASSSFGEPQHF
TGTGCCAGCAGTTCCTTCGGGGAGCCCCAGCATTTT
>.|TRBV5-4|.|TRBJ1-4
CASSLEINEKLFF
TGTGCCAGCAGCTTGGAGATAAATGAAAAACTGTTTTTT
>TRBD2|TRBV7-8|few|TRBJ2-6
CASIERGPRSGANVLTF
TGTGCCAGCATCGAGCGGGGGCCCCGCTCTGGGGCCAACGTCCTGACTTTC
>.|TRBV6-1|.|TRBJ2-3
CASSGQILGDTQYF
TGTGCCAGCAGTGGACAGATCTTGGGTGATACGCAGTATTTT
>TRBD1|TRBV7-2|.|TRBJ1-2
CASSSAGTGDGYGYTF
TGTGCCAGCAGCTCGGCCGGGACAGGGGACGGGTATGGCTACACCTTC